Presented here are 12 T cell receptor beta chains from one specimen sequenced in a study of blood T cell repertoires in COVID-19. Measured with immunoSEQ multiplex PCR; TCRdb has only the in-frame clones, and not every one. The data hold hundreds of thousands of clones, with roughly 89% observed a single time. The sample taken for sequencing was PBMCs or T cells enriched from blood (not recorded which). Source of these receptors: a man in his forties who had recovered from COVID-19.

This clone was seen a single time. V and J are TRBV5-1 and TRBJ1-5; TRBD1 aligns across 7 bases. The V and J ends lost 4 bases and 0 bases, in that order; junction bases with no gene match: 4. Germline V gives CDR1 SGHRS, CDR2 YFSETQ. The CDR3 totals 15 residues. CDR3 nucleotide sequence: TGCGCCAGCAGCATTACAGGGGATAGCAATCAGCCCCAGCATTTT. Amino acids: CASSITGDSNQPQHF.

The chain joins TRBV27 to TRBJ2-7; 8 positions agree with TRBD2. The V gene end was trimmed by 8 bases and the J gene end by 2 bases; junction bases not matched to a gene: 17. The CDR3 loop spans 17 amino acids. From germline, CDR1 is MNHEY and CDR2 SMNVEV (reference sequence). CDR3 in DNA: TGTGCCAGCGGATTGTCCCTGAGGCGGGAGGTACCCTACGAGCAGTACTTC. This gives the protein CASGLSLRREVPYEQYF.

The genes are TRBV12-5 and TRBJ2-7; D is unresolved. The CDR3 is made up of 12 amino acids. V lost 2 bases, J lost 4 bases, and 6 bases lay in between. From germline, CDR1 is LGHNT and CDR2 FRNRAP. The CDR3 sequence: CASGLTEYEQYF. The CDR3, as DNA: TGTGCTAGTGGTTTGACAGAGTACGAGCAGTACTTC.

The chain is built from TRBV4-3 and TRBJ2-7; 7 nucleotides agree with TRBD2. The CDR3 is 15 amino acids. Germline V lookup: CDR1 LGHNA, CDR2 YSLEER. V trimming: 4 bases; J trimming: 7 bases; junction bases outside the gene matches: 13. CDR3 in amino acids: CASSRLLAPREEQYF. DNA for the CDR3: TGCGCCAGCAGCCGACTACTAGCGCCCCGGGAGGAGCAGTACTTC.

In this sample, this clone turned up a few times. The chain has TRBV11-3 and TRBJ1-1, with D maybe TRBD1 (5 bases). This CDR3 comprises 18 residues. V shed 0 bases and J shed 2 bases, with 19 bases lying between them. Looked up from germline, CDR1 is SGHNT and CDR2 is YENEEA. The CDR3 spells CASSLDFGLLGGNTEAFF. As DNA, the CDR3 is TGTGCCAGCAGCTTAGATTTCGGCTTACTCGGGGGAAACACTGAAGCTTTCTTT.

This chain uses TRBV20-1 with TRBJ1-1; 9 bases fit TRBD1. Germline CDR1 is DFQATT and CDR2 is SNEGSKA (reference sequence). Trimming took 6 bases from V and 11 from J; bases not matched to a gene: 4. This CDR3 comprises 10 residues. This chain's CDR3 is CSADRGSAFF. The DNA of the CDR3 is TGCAGTGCAGACAGGGGGTCTGCTTTCTTT.

V and J are TRBV29-1 and TRBJ2-5, with D perhaps TRBD2 (7 bases). The germline V gene has CDR1 SQVTM and CDR2 ANQGSEA. V lost 1 base and J lost 2, with 14 bases in between. CDR3 size: 15 residues. The CDR3 DNA is TGCAGCGTTGAAGGGGGGGGGCTTCCTCAAGAGACCCAGTACTTC. Its translation: CSVEGGGLPQETQYF.

The V gene is TRBV7-2, the J gene TRBJ2-5; possibly TRBD2 for D (7 bases). This CDR3 is built from 14 residues. Germline CDR1 is SGHTA and CDR2 is FQGNSA. The V end lost 3 bases, the J end lost 4 bases, and 12 bases lay between the germline ends. CDR3 sequence (DNA): TGTGCCAGCAGCTTTCGGGGGGCTGGAGAGACCCAGTACTTC. As protein: CASSFRGAGETQYF.

The chain combines TRBV6-5 with TRBJ2-1; 11 bases are a match to TRBD2. The CDR3 totals 15 residues. The V segment lost 7 bases and the J segment 8 bases; nucleotides outside the gene matches: 10. Germline CDR1 reads MNHEY; CDR2 reads SVGAGI. Here the CDR3 DNA reads TGTGCCAGCATGCCGACTAGCGGGAAGGCGTATGAGCAGTTCTTC. Protein product: CASMPTSGKAYEQFF.

The chain joins TRBV7-8 to TRBJ1-1; weak D call: TRBD1 (5 bases). CDR1 and CDR2 (germline): SGHVS, FQNEAQ. The CDR3 is made up of 15 amino acids. Trimming pared 0 bases from V and 7 bases from J, leaving 15 bases between. The CDR3: CASSLAPREGGEAFF. The CDR3 nucleotides read TGTGCCAGCAGCTTAGCGCCCAGGGAGGGAGGTGAAGCTTTCTTT.

V and J are TRBV28 and TRBJ2-7; tentatively, D is TRBD2 (6 bases). This CDR3 region has 13 residues. Germline V CDR1 and CDR2: MDHEN, SYDVKM. In DNA form, the CDR3 reads TGTGCTACCCTGGGGAGGCATGCCTACGAGCAGTACTTC. Its protein product is CATLGRHAYEQYF.

V usage is TRBV4-1 and J usage is TRBJ2-1, with 9 bases matching TRBD1. Germline CDR1 and CDR2: MGHRA and YSYEKL. V gave up 1 base and J gave up 4 bases; unmatched junction bases: 5. The CDR3 runs 16 residues. The chain's CDR3 is CASSQVEDRGYNEQFF. CDR3 DNA: TGCGCCAGCAGCCAAGTCGAGGACAGGGGTTACAATGAGCAGTTCTTC.